One and the same sample provided the 29 T cell receptor beta chains below, sequenced in a study of spatial heterogeneity in lung cancer (dated by TCRdb to between 2019 and 2020). Library prep was done by 5' RACE. Data came from a NextSeq 500. In TCRdb, the public reads were trimmed at Q25 with fastp and aligned with MiXCR, with productive beta chains retained. Rows are unified per CDR3 protein, each entry keeping the most common DNA and genes. The sample data list about 16,000 distinct CDR3 sequences, and roughly 7.3% of these were observed just once. The ten most abundant clones make up 8.9% of the sample. These receptors lack a known antigen. The time point label for this specimen denotes: sample taken at primary tumor resection. Study-wide findings and limitations: The number of expanded intratumoral alpha and beta TCRs correlated with the tumor nonsynonymous mutation count.

Specimen: lung tumor tissue, collected at surgery. The source of these receptors is a male donor with early-stage non-small cell lung cancer.

In this sample, this clonotype turned up many times. Here the CDR3 DNA reads TGTGCCAGCAGCCCTCTGATGGCGGAGACCCAGTACTTC. This sequence encodes CASSPLMAETQYF. This chain links TRBV7-7 with TRBJ2-5; D gene ambiguous. The CDR3 is 13 residues long. Deletions cut 5 bases from V and 5 bases from J, with 12 bases between. Germline CDR1 and CDR2: SSHAT and FNYEAQ (reference sequence).

This clonotype was detected many times. The V and J genes are TRBV20-1 and TRBJ2-4, with D possibly TRBD1 on 6 matching bases. The V end was cut by 6 bases, the J end by 3 bases, with 24 bases between. In germline, CDR1 is DFQATT, CDR2 SNEGSKA (reference sequence). This CDR3 spans 17 amino acids. In DNA, the CDR3 is TGCAGTGCCCCTCCCGGGAACAGGGTTGATGGCAAAAACATTCAGTACTTC. This encodes CSAPPGNRVDGKNIQYF.

This clonotype appeared many times. J is TRBJ1-5 and V is TRBV6-6; D is possibly TRBD1 (6 bases). This CDR3 comprises 15 residues. Germline CDR1 reads MNHNY; CDR2 reads SVGAGI (reference sequence). V was clipped by 3 bases and J by 6 bases, with 15 bases between them. CDR3: CASSYHGTTGQPQHF. The CDR3 region has the DNA TGTGCCAGCAGTTATCACGGGACAACGGGTCAGCCCCAGCATTTT.

The chain carries TRBV15 and TRBJ2-4, with a tentative D call TRBD2 (6 bases). There are 14 residues in the CDR3. Germline V gene lookup returns CDR1 LNHNV and CDR2 YYDKDF (reference sequence). V dropped 1 base and J dropped 6 bases, with 10 bases sitting between them. CDR3 coding DNA: TGTGCCACCAGCAGAGCATCCGGGGGAAACATTCAGTACTTC. Its translation is CATSRASGGNIQYF.

This clonotype was detected ten times or more. The chain is built from TRBV29-1 and TRBJ1-2; tentative D call: TRBD1 (6 bases). From germline, CDR1 is SQVTM and CDR2 ANQGSEA. The CDR3 is 14 amino acids. Trimming took 1 base from V and 4 from J, leaving 13 bases between them. CDR3 in amino acids: CSVEVGDKVYGYTF. CDR3 bases: TGCAGCGTTGAAGTAGGGGACAAAGTCTATGGCTACACCTTC.

The chain employs TRBV2 and TRBJ2-7; 8 bases align to TRBD2. The CDR3 runs 15 residues. Germline V lookup: CDR1 SNHLY, CDR2 FYNNEI. V lost 1 base and J lost 6; bases outside the gene matches: 8. DNA of the CDR3: TGTGCCAGCAGTGAAGAAAGCGGGAGAGGGGGCGAGCAGTACTTC. Protein sequence: CASSEESGRGGEQYF.

This clonotype came up many times. In DNA, the CDR3 is TGTGCCAGCAGCGCTAGCGGGGGGGTCAACACCGGGGAGCTGTTTTTT. Its protein is CASSASGGVNTGELFF. The chain uses TRBV11-2 and TRBJ2-2, with TRBD2 matching 12 bases. V lost 5 bases and J lost 2; bases outside the gene matches: 3. From germline, CDR1 is SGHAT and CDR2 FQNNGV. This CDR3 is built from 16 residues.

This clonotype showed up many times. DNA for the CDR3: TGTGCCAGCAGTGTTAGGCCTGGGGCCAACGTCCTGACTTTC. Translating it yields CASSVRPGANVLTF. The V call is TRBV2, the J call TRBJ2-6; D unresolved. V shed 4 bases and J shed 2 bases, with 6 bases lying between them. CDR1 and CDR2 from the germline V gene are SNHLY and FYNNEI. The CDR3 covers 14 residues.

This clonotype was picked up many times. V gene TRBV4-1 combines with J gene TRBJ2-7; 8 positions match TRBD2. The CDR3 is 16 amino acids. Unmatched junction bases numbered 7, after V lost 0 bases and J lost 3 bases. The germline V gene encodes CDR1 MGHRA and CDR2 YSYEKL. This chain's CDR3 is CASSQDPRTSLYEQYF. The CDR3, as DNA: TGCGCCAGCAGCCAAGATCCGAGGACTAGCCTCTACGAGCAGTACTTC.

This clonotype was seen a handful of times. V usage is TRBV2 and J usage is TRBJ2-2; possibly TRBD2 for D (5 bases). Trimming left V 10 bases short and J 0 bases short, with 18 bases between. Germline V gene sequence: CDR1 SNHLY, CDR2 FYNNEI. The CDR3 loop spans 16 amino acids. CDR3 residues: CAILLSGVANTGELFF. The CDR3 DNA follows: TGTGCCATCTTACTTTCCGGGGTCGCGAACACCGGGGAGCTGTTTTTT. The whole variable domain, filled in from reference TRBV2 and TRBJ2-2, reads EPEVTQTPSHQVTQMGQEVILRCVPISNHLYFYWYRQILGQKVEFLVSFYNNEISEKSEIFDDQFSVERPDGSNFTLKIRSTKLEDSAMYFCAILLSGVANTGELFFGEGSRLTVL.

There are many counts of this clonotype. The chain uses TRBV28 and TRBJ1-2; D is undetermined. CDR1 is MDHEN, CDR2 SYDVKM, per germline. Trimming stripped 5 bases from V and 4 bases from J, with 14 bases between. This CDR3 contains 14 residues. For the CDR3, the DNA is TGTGCCAGCAGTCCTCTTGACATATTCTATGGCTACACCTTC. Residues: CASSPLDIFYGYTF.

The chain has TRBV12-5 and TRBJ2-1; 8 nucleotides line up with TRBD2. This CDR3 has 17 amino acids. The J segment lost 7 bases and the V segment lost 2 bases, leaving 13 bases of the junction unmatched. Per germline, CDR1 LGHNT and CDR2 FRNRAP. In DNA, the CDR3 is TGTGCTAGTGGTTTGCCTAAACTCCAGACTAGCGTTAATGAGCAGTTCTTC. Translated: CASGLPKLQTSVNEQFF. Supplemented by reference TRBV12-5 and TRBJ2-1, the full variable domain reads DARVTQTPRHKVTEMGQEVTMRCQPILGHNTVFWYRQTMMQGLELLAYFRNRAPLDDSGMPKDRFSAEMPDATLATLKIQPSEPRDSAVYFCASGLPKLQTSVNEQFFGPGTRLTVL.

Relative to its sample, this clonotype is medium-sized. The J gene is TRBJ1-1, the V gene TRBV24-1; D uncertain. Germline values: CDR1 KGHDR, CDR2 SFDVKD. This CDR3 region has 13 residues. V was shortened by 10 bases and J by 5 bases, with 16 bases between the two germline ends. CDR3: CATRLTPWTEAFF. The CDR3, as DNA: TGTGCCACACGACTTACTCCGTGGACTGAAGCTTTCTTT.

A few counts support this clonotype. CDR3: CSARAGAAYTDTQYF. The CDR3 nucleotides read TGCAGTGCTAGGGCCGGGGCGGCCTACACAGATACGCAGTATTTT. V and J are TRBV20-1 and TRBJ2-3; D could derive from TRBD1 or TRBD2 (5 bases each). Trimming took 3 bases from V and 2 from J, leaving 15 bases between them. The CDR3 has 15 amino acids. In germline, CDR1 is DFQATT, CDR2 SNEGSKA (reference sequence).

CDR3 in amino acids: CSAGTSGRADTDTQYF. CDR3 sequence (DNA): TGCAGTGCTGGGACTAGCGGGAGGGCCGACACAGATACGCAGTATTTT. This chain uses TRBV20-1 with TRBJ2-3, with 16 positions matching TRBD2. This CDR3 contains 16 residues. The germline gives CDR1 DFQATT, CDR2 SNEGSKA (reference sequence). Trimming at V came to 5 bases and at J to 2 bases, leaving 4 bases not matched to a gene.

In its sample, this clonotype was seen many times. The chain recombines TRBV20-1 with TRBJ1-5; D is undetermined. This CDR3 is built from 15 residues. Per the germline V gene, CDR1 is DFQATT and CDR2 is SNEGSKA (reference sequence). The ends were cut back, 3 bases at V and 1 base at J, with 13 bases in the middle. The chain's CDR3 is CSASLAGGSNQPQHF. CDR3 in DNA: TGCAGTGCTAGTCTGGCAGGAGGGAGCAATCAGCCCCAGCATTTT.

The sample holds many counts of this clonotype. The genes are TRBV20-1 and TRBJ2-7; 11 nucleotides align to TRBD2. This CDR3 has 15 residues. V gave up 1 base and J gave up 1 base; unmatched junction bases: 3. In germline, CDR1 is DFQATT, CDR2 SNEGSKA (reference sequence). The CDR3 is CSARAPSGRSYEQYF. CDR3 DNA: TGCAGTGCTAGAGCCCCTAGCGGGAGGTCCTACGAGCAGTACTTC.

Many counts were recorded for this clonotype. The chain is built from TRBV9 and TRBJ2-5; D may match TRBD1 or TRBD2 (5 bases each). The CDR3 is made up of 16 amino acids. Trimming removed 0 bases at V and 4 bases at J, with 16 bases between. Germline CDR1 and CDR2: SGDLS and YYNGEE. The CDR3 DNA is TGTGCCAGCAGCGTAGATGGGACCGCACTGGGAGAGACCCAGTACTTC. Protein product: CASSVDGTALGETQYF.

Points on this clonotype: One base away lies a much larger clone, so this may be a sequencing read error. The J gene is TRBJ2-5, the V gene TRBV7-9; 8 bases fit TRBD1. The CDR3 has 13 residues. Germline trimming cut 8 bases from V and 2 bases from J; bases unmatched to any gene: 4. Germline CDR1 SEHNR, CDR2 FQNEAQ (reference sequence). The CDR3 DNA sequence: TGTGCCAGCTCCGACAGGGGACAAGAGACCCAGTACTTC. Translating it yields CASSDRGQETQYF.

This clonotype was observed many times. This chain connects TRBV6-6 to TRBJ2-7, with 7 bases matching TRBD1. Germline V gives CDR1 MNHNY, CDR2 SVGAGI (reference sequence). The ends lost 0 bases at V and 0 bases at J; junction bases unmatched: 5. This CDR3 spans 16 amino acids. Here the CDR3 DNA reads TGTGCCAGCAGTTACTCGATCTCAGGGGGCTCCTACGAGCAGTACTTC. This gives the protein CASSYSISGGSYEQYF.

V and J are TRBV7-3 and TRBJ2-1; D perhaps matches TRBD2 (5 bases). CDR3 length: 12 residues. Germline CDR1 SGHTA, CDR2 FQGTGA. V gave up 3 bases and J gave up 7 bases, with 7 bases separating them. CDR3 sequence: CASSFSGNEQFF. CDR3 DNA sequence: TGTGCCAGCAGCTTCAGCGGAAATGAGCAGTTCTTC.

On this clonotype itself: A much larger clone differs by one base, so this may be a read error. The gene calls are TRBV19 and TRBJ2-2, with D perhaps matching TRBD2 (6 bases). Looked up from germline, CDR1 is LNHDA and CDR2 is SQIVND (reference sequence). The CDR3 has 13 amino acids. The ends were cut back, 3 bases at V and 4 bases at J, with 6 bases in the middle. CDR3 region: CASSIGSTGELFF. In DNA form, the CDR3 reads TGTGCCAGTAGTATCGGGAGCACCGGGGAGCTGTTTTTT.

Many counts were recorded for this clonotype. J is TRBJ2-6 and V is TRBV27; D gene uncertain. Looked up from germline, CDR1 is MNHEY and CDR2 is SMNVEV (reference sequence). The CDR3 runs 16 residues. V shed 3 bases and J shed 4 bases, with 13 bases lying between them. Here the CDR3 reads CASSFARTTGANVLTF. The CDR3 DNA is TGTGCCAGCAGTTTCGCCAGGACCACAGGGGCCAACGTCCTGACTTTC. The whole variable domain, filled in from reference TRBV27 and TRBJ2-6, reads EAQVTQNPRYLITVTGKKLTVTCSQNMNHEYMSWYRQDPGLGLRQIYYSMNVEVTDKGDVPEGYKVSRKEKRNFPLILESPSPNQTSLYFCASSFARTTGANVLTFGAGSRLTVL.

The chain employs TRBV7-9 and TRBJ1-2; 8 bases match TRBD1. In germline, CDR1 is SEHNR, CDR2 FQNEAQ (reference sequence). This CDR3 comprises 16 residues. The J segment lost 0 bases and the V segment lost 4 bases, leaving 7 bases of the junction unmatched. In DNA form, the CDR3 reads TGTGCCAGCAGCTCCACCGGACAGGGACCTAACTATGGCTACACCTTC. This codes for CASSSTGQGPNYGYTF.

This clonotype was picked up many times. V gene TRBV29-1 combines with J gene TRBJ2-3, with D perhaps assigned TRBD1 or TRBD2 (5 bases each). The V and J ends lost 6 bases and 4 bases respectively, with 17 bases between them. The CDR3 consists of 14 residues. Germline V gene data show CDR1 as SQVTM and CDR2 as ANQGSEA. The CDR3 coding sequence is TGCAGCGTCGGAGAGGGGCTGCTGGCAGATACGCAGTATTTT. It codes for CSVGEGLLADTQYF.

This clonotype occurred a few times. The chain is built from TRBV11-2 and TRBJ1-5, with 8 bases lining up with TRBD1. CDR1 is SGHAT, CDR2 FQNNGV, per germline. There are 15 residues in the CDR3. V shed 5 bases, J shed 9 bases, and the junction held 12 bases outside the gene matches. CDR3: CASSRGTGRRLPQHF. DNA for the CDR3: TGTGCCAGCAGCCGAGGGACAGGCCGCCGTTTGCCCCAGCATTTT.

This clonotype was counted many times. J is TRBJ1-4 and V is TRBV25-1, with D tentatively TRBD1 (5 bases). This CDR3 has 17 amino acids. Germline CDR1 MGHDK, CDR2 SYGVNS. Trimming stripped 3 bases from V and 3 bases from J, with 17 bases between. CDR3 protein: CASSEPNYRLSNEKLFF. The CDR3, as DNA: TGTGCCAGCAGTGAGCCGAACTACAGGCTATCTAATGAAAAACTGTTTTTT. Variable domain in full (rest from reference TRBV25-1 and TRBJ1-4): EADIYQTPRYLVIGTGKKITLECSQTMGHDKMYWYQQDPGMELHLIHYSYGVNSTEKGDLSSESTVSRIRTEHFPLTLESARPSHTSQYLCASSEPNYRLSNEKLFFGSGTQLSVL.

This clonotype has at least ten counts. The V and J genes are TRBV5-1 and TRBJ1-2, with a tentative D call TRBD1 (5 bases). Trimming cost V 4 bases and J 1 base, with 14 bases left between them. The CDR3 is 15 amino acids. Germline CDR1 and CDR2: SGHRS and YFSETQ. The CDR3 reads CASSQGDGDNYGYTF. The DNA of the CDR3 is TGCGCCAGCAGCCAGGGAGACGGCGATAACTATGGCTACACCTTC. The full variable domain, with the rest looked up from reference TRBV5-1 and TRBJ1-2, is KAGVTQTPRYLIKTRGQQVTLSCSPISGHRSVSWYQQTPGQGLQFLFEYFSETQRNKGNFPGRFSGRQFSNSRSEMNVSTLELGDSALYLCASSQGDGDNYGYTFGSGTRLTVV.

This clonotype rates as medium-sized (0.01 to 0.1%). This sequence joins TRBV20-1 and TRBJ1-1; possibly TRBD1 for D (6 bases). This CDR3 spans 15 amino acids. V was clipped by 3 bases and J by 3 bases, with 17 bases between them. Germline CDR1 and CDR2: DFQATT and SNEGSKA (reference sequence). This CDR3 reads CSARTLDRTDTEAFF. CDR3 DNA: TGCAGTGCTAGGACTTTAGACAGGACCGACACTGAAGCTTTCTTT.